This T cell receptor beta chain came from a study of neurological immune-mediated disorders. TCRdb reprocessed the 5' RACE reads with MiXCR, giving one entry per CDR3 protein. The sample holds some 38,000 distinct CDR3 sequences, 11% seen once. Indicated time point: technical triplicate 1. Many counts were recorded for this clonotype. This clonotype originated in a man between 60 and 70 years old with HTLV-1-associated myelopathy (HAM/TSP). The source material was PBMCs.

CDR3 sequence: CASSPPPGQGAQETQYF. The DNA of the CDR3 is TGTGCCAGCAGTCCACCTCCGGGACAGGGGGCCCAAGAGACCCAGTACTTC. This chain links TRBV28 with TRBJ2-5; 12 nucleotides agree with TRBD1. This CDR3 is built from 17 residues. Germline V gene lookup returns CDR1 MDHEN and CDR2 SYDVKM. With 5 bases clipped from V and 1 base from J, the junction kept 8 bases outside the gene matches.